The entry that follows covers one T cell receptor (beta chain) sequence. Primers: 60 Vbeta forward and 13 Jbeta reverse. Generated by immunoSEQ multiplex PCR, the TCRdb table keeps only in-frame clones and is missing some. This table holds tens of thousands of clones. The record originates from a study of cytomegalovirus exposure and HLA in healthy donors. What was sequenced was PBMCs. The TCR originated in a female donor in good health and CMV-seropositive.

The chain's CDR3 is CASSRGGTEAFF. DNA of the CDR3: TGTGCCAGCAGCCGGGGGGGCACTGAAGCTTTCTTT. The chain couples TRBV7-9 to TRBJ1-1; maybe TRBD1 (5 bases). Germline CDR1 reads SEHNR; CDR2 reads FQNEAQ (reference sequence). There are 12 residues in the CDR3. V lost 5 bases and J lost 4, with 8 bases in between.